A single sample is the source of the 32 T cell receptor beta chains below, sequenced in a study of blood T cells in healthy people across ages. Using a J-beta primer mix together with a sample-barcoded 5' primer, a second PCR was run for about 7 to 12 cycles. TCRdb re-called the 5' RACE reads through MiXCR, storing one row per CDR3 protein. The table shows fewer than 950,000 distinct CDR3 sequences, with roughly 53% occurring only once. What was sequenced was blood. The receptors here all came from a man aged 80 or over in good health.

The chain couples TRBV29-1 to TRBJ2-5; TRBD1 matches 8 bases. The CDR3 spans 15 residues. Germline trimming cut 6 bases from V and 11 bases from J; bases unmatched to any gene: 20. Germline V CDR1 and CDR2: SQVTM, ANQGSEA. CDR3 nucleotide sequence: TGCAGCGTCCGAGTAACGCAGGGGGCTGTAGAAGAGCAGTACTTC. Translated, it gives CSVRVTQGAVEEQYF.

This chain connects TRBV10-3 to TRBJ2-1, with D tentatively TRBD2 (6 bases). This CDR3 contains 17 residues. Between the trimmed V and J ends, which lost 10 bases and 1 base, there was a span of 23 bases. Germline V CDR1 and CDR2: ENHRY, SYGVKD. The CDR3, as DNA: TGTGCCACCAGACTAGTTTACTCGGGGGAGTCCTACAATGAGCAGTTCTTC. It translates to CATRLVYSGESYNEQFF.

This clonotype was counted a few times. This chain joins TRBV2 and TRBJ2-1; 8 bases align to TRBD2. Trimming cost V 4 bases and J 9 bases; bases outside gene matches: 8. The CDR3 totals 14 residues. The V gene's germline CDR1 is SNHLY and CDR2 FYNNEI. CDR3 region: CASSGASGFVEQFF. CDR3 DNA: TGTGCCAGCAGTGGGGCTAGCGGGTTTGTTGAGCAGTTCTTC.

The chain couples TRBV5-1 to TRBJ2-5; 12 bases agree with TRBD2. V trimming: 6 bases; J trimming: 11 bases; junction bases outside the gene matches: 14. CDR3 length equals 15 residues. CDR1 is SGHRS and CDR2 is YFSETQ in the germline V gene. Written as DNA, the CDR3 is TGCGCCAGCACTGACGGACTAGCGGGATCCGGTGAGCAGTACTTC. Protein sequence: CASTDGLAGSGEQYF.

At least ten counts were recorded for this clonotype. The CDR3 loop reads CSVELLAGLSYEQYF. The CDR3 nucleotides read TGCAGCGTTGAACTACTAGCGGGACTCTCCTACGAGCAGTACTTC. V and J are TRBV29-1 and TRBJ2-7; TRBD2 matches at 10 bases. Germline V CDR1 and CDR2: SQVTM, ANQGSEA. The CDR3 totals 15 residues. The ends lost 2 bases at V and 0 bases at J; junction bases unmatched: 4.

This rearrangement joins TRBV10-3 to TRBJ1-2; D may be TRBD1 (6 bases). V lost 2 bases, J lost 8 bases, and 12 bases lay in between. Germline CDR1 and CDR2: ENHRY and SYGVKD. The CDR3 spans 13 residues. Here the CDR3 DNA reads TGTGCCATCAGTGAGGACAGGAGGAAGGGCTACACCTTC. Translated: CAISEDRRKGYTF.

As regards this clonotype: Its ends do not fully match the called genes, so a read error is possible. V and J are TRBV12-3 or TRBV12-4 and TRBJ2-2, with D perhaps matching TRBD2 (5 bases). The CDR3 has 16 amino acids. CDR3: CASSLAPSMNTGELSF. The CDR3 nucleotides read TGTGCCAGCAGTTTGGCCCCTAGCATGAACACCGGGGAGCTGTCTTTT.

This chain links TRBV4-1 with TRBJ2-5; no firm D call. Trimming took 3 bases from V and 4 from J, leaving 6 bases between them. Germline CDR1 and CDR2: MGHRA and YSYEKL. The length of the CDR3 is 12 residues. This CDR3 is CASSQELETQYF. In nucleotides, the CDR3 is TGCGCCAGCAGCCAGGAACTAGAGACCCAGTACTTC.

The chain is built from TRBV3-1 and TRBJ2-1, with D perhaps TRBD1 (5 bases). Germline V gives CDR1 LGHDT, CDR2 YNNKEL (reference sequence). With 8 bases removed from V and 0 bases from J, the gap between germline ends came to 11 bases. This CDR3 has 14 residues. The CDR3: CASSRTLSYNEQFF. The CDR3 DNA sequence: TGTGCCAGCTCCCGGACACTCTCCTACAATGAGCAGTTCTTC.

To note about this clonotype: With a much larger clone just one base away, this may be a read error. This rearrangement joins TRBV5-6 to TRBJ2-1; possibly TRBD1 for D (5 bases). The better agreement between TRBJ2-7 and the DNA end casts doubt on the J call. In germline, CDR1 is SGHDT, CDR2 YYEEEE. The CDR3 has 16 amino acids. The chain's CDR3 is CASSFSQDTWRDEQYF. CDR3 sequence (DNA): TGTGCCAGCAGCTTTTCCCAGGACACGTGGCGCGATGAGCAGTACTTC.

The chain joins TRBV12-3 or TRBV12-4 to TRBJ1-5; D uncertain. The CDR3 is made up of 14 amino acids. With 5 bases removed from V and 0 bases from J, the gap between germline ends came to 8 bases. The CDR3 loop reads CASSPVFSNQPQHF. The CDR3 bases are TGTGCCAGCAGTCCCGTGTTTAGCAATCAGCCCCAGCATTTT.

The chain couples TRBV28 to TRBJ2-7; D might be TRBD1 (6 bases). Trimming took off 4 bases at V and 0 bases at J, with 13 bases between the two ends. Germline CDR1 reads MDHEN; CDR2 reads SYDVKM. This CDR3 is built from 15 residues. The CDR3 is CASSSRDTASYEQYF. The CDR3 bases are TGTGCCAGCAGTTCCCGGGACACCGCCTCCTACGAGCAGTACTTC.

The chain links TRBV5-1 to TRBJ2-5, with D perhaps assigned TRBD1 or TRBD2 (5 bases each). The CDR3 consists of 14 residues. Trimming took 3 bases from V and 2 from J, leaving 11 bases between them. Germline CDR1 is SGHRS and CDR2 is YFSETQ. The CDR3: CASSSGTQQETQYF. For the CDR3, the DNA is TGCGCCAGCAGCTCCGGGACCCAACAAGAGACCCAGTACTTC.

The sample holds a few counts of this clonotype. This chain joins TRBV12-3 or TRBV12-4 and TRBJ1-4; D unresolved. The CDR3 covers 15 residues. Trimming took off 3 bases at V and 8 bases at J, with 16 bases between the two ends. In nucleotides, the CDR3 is TGTGCCAGCAGTTTCGGCGGTCAGAAGGGAGAAAAACTGTTTTTT. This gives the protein CASSFGGQKGEKLFF.

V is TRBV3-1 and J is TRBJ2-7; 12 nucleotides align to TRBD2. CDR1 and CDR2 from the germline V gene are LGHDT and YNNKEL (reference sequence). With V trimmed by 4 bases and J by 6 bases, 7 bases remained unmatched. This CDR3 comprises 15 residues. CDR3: CASSPRLAGVGEQYF. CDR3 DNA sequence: TGTGCCAGCAGCCCGAGACTAGCGGGAGTAGGCGAGCAGTACTTC.

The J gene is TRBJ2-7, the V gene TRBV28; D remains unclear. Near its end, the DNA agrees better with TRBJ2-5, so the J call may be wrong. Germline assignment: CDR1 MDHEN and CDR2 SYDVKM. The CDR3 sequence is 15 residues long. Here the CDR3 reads CASTNLRAGSETQYF. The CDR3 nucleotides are TGTGCCAGCACCAACCTACGAGCTGGGTCGGAGACCCAGTACTTC.

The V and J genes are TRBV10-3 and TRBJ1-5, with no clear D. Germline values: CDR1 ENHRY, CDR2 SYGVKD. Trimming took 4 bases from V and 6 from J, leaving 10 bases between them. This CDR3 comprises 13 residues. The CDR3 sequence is CAISVQEGQPQHF. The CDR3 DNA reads TGTGCCATCAGTGTACAAGAAGGTCAGCCCCAGCATTTT.

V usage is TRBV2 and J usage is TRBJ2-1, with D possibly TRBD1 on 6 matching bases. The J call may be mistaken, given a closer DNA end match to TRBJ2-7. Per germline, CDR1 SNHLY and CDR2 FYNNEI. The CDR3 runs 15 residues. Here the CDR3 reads CASSEGTGKYNEQYF. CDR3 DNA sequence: TGTGCCAGCAGTGAAGGAACAGGGAAATACAATGAGCAGTACTTC.

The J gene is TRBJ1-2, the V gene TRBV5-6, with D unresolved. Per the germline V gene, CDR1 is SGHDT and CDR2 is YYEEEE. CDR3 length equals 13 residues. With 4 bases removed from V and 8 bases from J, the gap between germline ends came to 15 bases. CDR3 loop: CASSEFGLMGYTF. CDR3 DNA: TGTGCCAGCAGCGAGTTCGGGCTTATGGGCTACACCTTC.

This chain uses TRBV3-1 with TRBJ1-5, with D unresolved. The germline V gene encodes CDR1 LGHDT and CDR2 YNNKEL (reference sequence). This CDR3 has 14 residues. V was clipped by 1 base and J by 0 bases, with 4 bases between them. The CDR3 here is CASSQGSSNQPQHF. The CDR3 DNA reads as TGTGCCAGCAGCCAAGGCAGTAGCAATCAGCCCCAGCATTTT.

The CDR3 sequence is CASSGSPDYGYTF. In nucleotides, the CDR3 is TGTGCCAGCAGTGGCAGTCCTGACTATGGCTACACCTTC. The chain couples TRBV6-5 to TRBJ1-2; D is unresolved. There are 13 residues in the CDR3. The germline V and J ends were trimmed by 5 bases and 3 bases, with 10 bases remaining between them. Germline V gene sequence: CDR1 MNHEY, CDR2 SVGAGI.

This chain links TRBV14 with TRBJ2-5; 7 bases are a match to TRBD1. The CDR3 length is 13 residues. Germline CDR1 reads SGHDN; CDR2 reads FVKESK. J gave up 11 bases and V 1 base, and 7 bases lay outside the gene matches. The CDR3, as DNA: TGTGCCAGCAGCCAAGTTCTACAGGGACAGCAGTACTTC. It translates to CASSQVLQGQQYF.

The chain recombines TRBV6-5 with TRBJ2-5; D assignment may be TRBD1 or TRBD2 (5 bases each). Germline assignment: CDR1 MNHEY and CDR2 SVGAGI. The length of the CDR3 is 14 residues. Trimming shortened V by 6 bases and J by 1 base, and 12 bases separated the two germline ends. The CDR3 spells CASSAGTSQETQYF. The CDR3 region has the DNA TGTGCCAGCAGCGCCGGGACGTCCCAAGAGACCCAGTACTTC.

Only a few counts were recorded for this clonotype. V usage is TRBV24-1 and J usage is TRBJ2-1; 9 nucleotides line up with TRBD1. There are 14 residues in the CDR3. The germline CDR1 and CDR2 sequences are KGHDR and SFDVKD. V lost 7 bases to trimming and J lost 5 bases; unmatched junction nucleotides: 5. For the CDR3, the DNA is TGTGCCACCAGCAGGGGGGACAGGGACAATGAGCAGTTCTTC. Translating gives CATSRGDRDNEQFF.

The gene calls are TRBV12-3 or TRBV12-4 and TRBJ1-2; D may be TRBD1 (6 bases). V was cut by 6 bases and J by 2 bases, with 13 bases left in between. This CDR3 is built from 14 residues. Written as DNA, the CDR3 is TGTGCCAGCAGCATCGACAGGCCCAACTATGGCTACACCTTC. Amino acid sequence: CASSIDRPNYGYTF.

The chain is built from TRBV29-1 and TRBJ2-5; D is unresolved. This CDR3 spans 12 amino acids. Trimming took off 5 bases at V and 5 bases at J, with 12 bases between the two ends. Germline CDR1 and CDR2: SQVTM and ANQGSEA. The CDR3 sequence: CSVQAAWETQYF. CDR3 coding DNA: TGCAGCGTTCAGGCTGCGTGGGAGACCCAGTACTTC.

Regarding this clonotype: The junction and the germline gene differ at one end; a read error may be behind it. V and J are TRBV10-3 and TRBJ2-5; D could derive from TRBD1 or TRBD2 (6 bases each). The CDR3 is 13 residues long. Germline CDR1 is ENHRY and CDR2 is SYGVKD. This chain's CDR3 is CAIKEGGQETQYF. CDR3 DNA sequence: TGTGCGATCAAGGAGGGGGGCCAAGAGACCCAGTACTTC.

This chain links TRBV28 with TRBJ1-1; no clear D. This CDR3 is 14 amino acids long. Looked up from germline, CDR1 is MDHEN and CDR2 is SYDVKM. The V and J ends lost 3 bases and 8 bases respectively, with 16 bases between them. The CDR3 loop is CASSFGLSRREAFF. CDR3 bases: TGTGCCAGCAGTTTTGGGCTAAGTAGGCGGGAAGCTTTCTTT.

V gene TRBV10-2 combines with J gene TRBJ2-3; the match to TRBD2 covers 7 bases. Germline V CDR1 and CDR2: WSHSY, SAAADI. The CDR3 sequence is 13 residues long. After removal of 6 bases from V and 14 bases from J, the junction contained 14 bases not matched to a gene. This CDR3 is CASRPSPGGYAYF. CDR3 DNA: TGCGCCAGCAGGCCCAGCCCGGGAGGATACGCGTATTTT.

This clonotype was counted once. CDR3 region: CSAIHYTGGGELFF. CDR3 bases: TGCAGTGCTATTCACTACACCGGGGGCGGGGAGCTGTTTTTT. This chain connects TRBV20-1 to TRBJ2-2; D possibly corresponds to TRBD2 (6 bases). Between the trimmed V and J ends, which lost 4 bases and 7 bases, there was a span of 16 bases. Germline lookup yields CDR1 DFQATT and CDR2 SNEGSKA (reference sequence). This CDR3 contains 14 residues.

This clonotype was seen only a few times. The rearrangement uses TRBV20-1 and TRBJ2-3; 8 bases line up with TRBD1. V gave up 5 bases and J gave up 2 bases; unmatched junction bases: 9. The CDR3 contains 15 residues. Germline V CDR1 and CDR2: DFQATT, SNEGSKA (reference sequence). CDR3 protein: CSAPDRGEDTDTQYF. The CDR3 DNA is TGCAGTGCTCCCGACAGGGGAGAAGACACAGATACGCAGTATTTT.

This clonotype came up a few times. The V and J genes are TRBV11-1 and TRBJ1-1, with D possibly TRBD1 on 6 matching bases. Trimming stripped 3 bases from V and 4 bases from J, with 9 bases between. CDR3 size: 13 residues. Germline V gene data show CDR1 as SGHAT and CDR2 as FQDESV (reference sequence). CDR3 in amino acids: CASSFGGGTEAFF. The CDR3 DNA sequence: TGTGCCAGCAGCTTTGGGGGCGGCACTGAAGCTTTCTTT.